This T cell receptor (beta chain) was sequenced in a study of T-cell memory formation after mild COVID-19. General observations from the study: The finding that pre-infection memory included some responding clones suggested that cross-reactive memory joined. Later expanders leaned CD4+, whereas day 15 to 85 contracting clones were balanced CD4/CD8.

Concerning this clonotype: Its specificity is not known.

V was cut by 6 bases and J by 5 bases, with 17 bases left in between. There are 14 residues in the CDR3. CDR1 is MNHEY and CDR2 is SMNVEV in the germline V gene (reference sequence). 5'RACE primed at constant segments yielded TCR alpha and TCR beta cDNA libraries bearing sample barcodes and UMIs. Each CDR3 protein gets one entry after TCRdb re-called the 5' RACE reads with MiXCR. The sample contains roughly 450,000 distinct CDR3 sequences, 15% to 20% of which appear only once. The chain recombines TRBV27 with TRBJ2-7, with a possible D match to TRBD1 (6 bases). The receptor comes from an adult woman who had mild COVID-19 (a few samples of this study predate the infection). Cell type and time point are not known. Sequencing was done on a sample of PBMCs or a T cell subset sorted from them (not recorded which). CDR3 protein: CASRPTGLLNEQYF. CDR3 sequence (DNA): TGTGCCAGCAGGCCAACAGGGTTGTTGAACGAGCAGTACTTC.